This T cell receptor beta chain originates from a study of shared clonotypes between healthy human individuals. Looked up from germline, CDR1 is SGHVS and CDR2 is FQNEAQ. The CDR3 has 13 amino acids. The V gene lost 4 bases and the J gene lost 1 base, with 7 bases spanning the gap. TCRdb's table, derived via immunoSEQ multiplex PCR, lists solely in-frame clones and lacks some. The sample yields about 770,000 clones, over 60% seen once. This sequence was found in a woman younger than 45 in good health. The source material was memory CD4+ T cells sorted from blood. Subset noted: CD45RA-negative fraction. V and J are TRBV7-8 and TRBJ1-1, with D maybe TRBD1 (5 bases). The CDR3 sequence: CASSWDPNTEAFF. CDR3 DNA: TGTGCCAGCAGCTGGGACCCGAACACTGAAGCTTTCTTT.